This T cell receptor beta chain was documented in a study of technical replicates of blood from several donors. TCRdb's copy holds only in-frame clones and misses some; the assay was immunoSEQ multiplex PCR. This table holds about 100,000 clones, just over 95% found once. The CDR3 has 16 residues. The germline gives CDR1 SNHLY, CDR2 FYNNEI. The V end was cut by 8 bases, the J end by 5 bases, with 24 bases between. The sequence was collected from a human donor in good health. Sequencing was done on a sample of T cells isolated from PBMCs. The chain employs TRBV2 and TRBJ1-1; weak D call: TRBD1 (5 bases). This CDR3 reads CASHFGTLYSGTEAFF. The CDR3, as DNA: TGTGCCAGCCACTTCGGGACTCTCTACTCGGGGACTGAAGCTTTCTTT.